This T cell receptor (beta chain) derives from a study of regulatory T cells in long-lasting Graves disease. Both iRepertoire HTBI primers and Arm-PCR of CDR3 regions were used to build the TCR beta libraries. Via MiXCR, TCRdb re-called the multiplex PCR reads, giving one row per CDR3 protein. The sample includes 680,000 or so distinct CDR3 sequences, around 15% of them seen just once. This CDR3 region has 16 residues. The germline CDR1 and CDR2 sequences are MDHEN and SYDVKM. The V end lost 2 bases, the J end lost 1 base, and 14 bases lay between the germline ends. The time point denotes: newly diagnosed GD, antithyroid drugs for less than 3 months. PBMC RNA served as the TCR library source. This clonotype showed up many times. The data also belong to a second study, concerning T cells in Graves' hyperthyroidism and ophthalmopathy. From that report: In the analysis, a 13 V-J model separated ophthalmopathy from stable hyperthyroidism.

The sequence derives from a woman aged 25-40 years with Graves disease. The sequencing used peripheral blood mononuclear cells (PBMCs), collected at new diagnosis, from a patient treated with antithyroid drugs. V usage is TRBV28 and J usage is TRBJ1-1; a possible D gene is TRBD1 (5 bases). The CDR3 region is CASSLRPGAANTEAFF. In DNA form, the CDR3 reads TGTGCCAGCAGTTTACGCCCCGGGGCAGCGAACACTGAAGCTTTCTTT.